This TCR beta chain came from a study of metastatic and nonmetastatic thyroid tumors. Each patient went into thyroid surgery without having received any treatment. This clone was detected once. No antigen is known for it. TCRdb redid the clone calls on the PCR reads using MiXCR. The sample includes approximately 26,000 clones, roughly 25% of them seen just once. Study observations and caveats: It was reportedly found that TCR beta diversity was significantly higher in malignant thyroid tumors than in benign nodules, a difference seen in both blood and tumor samples.

The ends were cut back, 1 base at V and 4 bases at J, with 10 bases in the middle. This CDR3 comprises 14 residues. Germline CDR1 and CDR2: SGHRS and YFSETQ. This TCR was sampled from a female donor with papillary thyroid cancer or a benign thyroid nodule (not recorded which). Some clones in this sample may be carry-over from other donors' samples. Sequencing input: blood. The gene calls are TRBV5-1 and TRBJ2-3; the D is unclear. CDR3 bases: TGCGCCAGCAGCTTGTCCGGCAGACCAGATACGCAGTATTTT. Protein: CASSLSGRPDTQYF.